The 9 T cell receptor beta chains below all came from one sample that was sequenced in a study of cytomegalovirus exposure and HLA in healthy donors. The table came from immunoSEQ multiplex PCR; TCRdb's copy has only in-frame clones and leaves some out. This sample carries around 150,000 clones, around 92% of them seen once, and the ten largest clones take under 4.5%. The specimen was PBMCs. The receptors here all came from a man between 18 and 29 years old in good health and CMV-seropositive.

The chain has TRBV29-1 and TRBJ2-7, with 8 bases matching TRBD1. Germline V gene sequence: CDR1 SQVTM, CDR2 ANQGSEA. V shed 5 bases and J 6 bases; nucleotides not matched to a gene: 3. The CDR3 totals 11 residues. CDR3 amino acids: CSVSGGGEQYF. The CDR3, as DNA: TGCAGCGTTTCAGGGGGCGGCGAGCAGTACTTC.

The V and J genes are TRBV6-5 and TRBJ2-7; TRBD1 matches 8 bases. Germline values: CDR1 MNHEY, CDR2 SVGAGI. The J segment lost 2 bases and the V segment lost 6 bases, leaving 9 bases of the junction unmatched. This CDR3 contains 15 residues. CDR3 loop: CASSYKTGVTYEQYF. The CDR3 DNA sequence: TGTGCCAGCAGCTACAAGACAGGGGTGACCTACGAGCAGTACTTC.

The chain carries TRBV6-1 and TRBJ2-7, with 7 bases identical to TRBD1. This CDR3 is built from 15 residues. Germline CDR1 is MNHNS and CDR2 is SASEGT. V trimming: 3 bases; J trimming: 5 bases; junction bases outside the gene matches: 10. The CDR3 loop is CASSDGDRVVHEQYF. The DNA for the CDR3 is TGTGCCAGCAGTGATGGAGACAGGGTGGTCCACGAGCAGTACTTC.

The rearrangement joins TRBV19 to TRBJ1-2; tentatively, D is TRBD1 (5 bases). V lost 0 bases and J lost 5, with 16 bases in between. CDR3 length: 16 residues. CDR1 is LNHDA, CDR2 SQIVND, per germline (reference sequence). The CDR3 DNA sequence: TGTGCCAGTAGTATAGATTATACAGGCGGCGGATATGGCTACACCTTC. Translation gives CASSIDYTGGGYGYTF.

CDR3 residues: CASSYRTGGLGTEAFF. The CDR3 region has the DNA TGTGCCAGCAGTTACCGGACAGGGGGCCTGGGCACTGAAGCTTTCTTT. This chain uses TRBV27 with TRBJ1-1; 11 positions agree with TRBD1. The CDR3 length is 16 residues. Per the germline V gene, CDR1 is MNHEY and CDR2 is SMNVEV (reference sequence). Germline trimming cut 4 bases from V and 4 bases from J; bases unmatched to any gene: 8.

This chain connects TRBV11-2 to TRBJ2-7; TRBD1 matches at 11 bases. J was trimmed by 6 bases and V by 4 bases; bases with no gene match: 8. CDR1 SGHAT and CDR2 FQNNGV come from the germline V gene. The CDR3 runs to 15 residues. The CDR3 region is CASSSRTGGMFEQYF. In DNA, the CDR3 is TGTGCCAGCAGCTCCCGGACAGGGGGCATGTTCGAGCAGTACTTC.

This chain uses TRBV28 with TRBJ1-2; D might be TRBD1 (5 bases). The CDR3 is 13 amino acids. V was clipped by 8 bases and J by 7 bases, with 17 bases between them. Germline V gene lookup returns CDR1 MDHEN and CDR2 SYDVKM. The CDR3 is CASQGTREGGYTF. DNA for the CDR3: TGTGCCAGCCAAGGCACCAGGGAGGGTGGCTACACCTTC.

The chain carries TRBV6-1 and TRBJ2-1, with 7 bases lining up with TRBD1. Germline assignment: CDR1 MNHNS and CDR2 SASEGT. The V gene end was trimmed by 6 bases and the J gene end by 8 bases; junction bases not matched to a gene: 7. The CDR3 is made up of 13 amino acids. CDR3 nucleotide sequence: TGTGCCAGCAGCGAACAGGGGTGGGATGAGCAGTTCTTC. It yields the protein CASSEQGWDEQFF.

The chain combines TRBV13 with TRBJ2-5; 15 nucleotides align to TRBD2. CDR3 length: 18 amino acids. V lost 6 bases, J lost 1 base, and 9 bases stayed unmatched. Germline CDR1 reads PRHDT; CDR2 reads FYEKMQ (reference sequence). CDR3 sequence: CASSYVRTSGRGQETQYF. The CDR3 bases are TGTGCCAGCAGTTACGTAAGGACTAGCGGGAGGGGCCAAGAGACCCAGTACTTC.